This T cell receptor beta chain was obtained from a study of technical replicates of blood from several donors. Some clones are missing from TCRdb's copy, which holds only in-frame ones; the method was immunoSEQ multiplex PCR. The sample shows 67,000 or so clones, just under 95% of them seen only once. Germline CDR1 MNHEY, CDR2 SMNVEV (reference sequence). The CDR3 runs 14 residues. Deletions cut 9 bases from V and 1 base from J, with 12 bases between. The specimen was T cells isolated from PBMCs. The sequence was obtained from a human donor in good health. The chain has TRBV27 and TRBJ2-2, with D perhaps TRBD2 (6 bases). In nucleotides, the CDR3 is TGTGCCAGTCAGGGACTTAAGAACACCGGGGAGCTGTTTTTT. This translates into CASQGLKNTGELFF.